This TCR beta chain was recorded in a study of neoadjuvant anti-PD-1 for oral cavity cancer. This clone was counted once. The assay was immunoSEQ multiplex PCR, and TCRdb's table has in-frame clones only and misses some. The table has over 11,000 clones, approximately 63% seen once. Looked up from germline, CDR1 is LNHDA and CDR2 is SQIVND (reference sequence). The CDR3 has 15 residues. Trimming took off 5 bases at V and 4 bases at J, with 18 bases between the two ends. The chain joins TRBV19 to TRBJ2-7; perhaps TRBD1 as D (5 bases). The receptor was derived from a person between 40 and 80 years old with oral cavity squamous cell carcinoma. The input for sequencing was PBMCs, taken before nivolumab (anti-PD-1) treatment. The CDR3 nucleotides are TGTGCCAGTAGTTTCACCGACAGTACCGGATACGAGCAGTACTTC. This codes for CASSFTDSTGYEQYF.